The 5 T cell receptor beta chains given below trace back to one sample, sequenced in a study of blood T cell repertoires in COVID-19. Libraries were prepared by immunoSEQ multiplex PCR; TCRdb keeps only in-frame clonotypes and omits some of them. The repertoire consists of approximately 210,000 clones, with roughly four fifths occurring once and the leading ten covering approximately 8%. The source material was peripheral blood. All receptors derive from a woman between 50 and 59 years old with active or convalescent COVID-19.

This chain connects TRBV24-1 to TRBJ2-1; weak D call: TRBD1 (6 bases). The germline V gene has CDR1 KGHDR and CDR2 SFDVKD. This CDR3 is 14 amino acids long. The V end was cut by 0 bases, the J end by 7 bases, with 9 bases between. CDR3 in DNA: TGTGCCACCAGTGATTTGCGGGACACGAATGAGCAGTTCTTC. Protein sequence: CATSDLRDTNEQFF.

The sample holds a few counts of this clone. The chain links TRBV2 to TRBJ1-5; D is unclear. Germline-derived CDR1 and CDR2 are SNHLY and FYNNEI. V was shortened by 7 bases and J by 0 bases, with 13 bases between the two germline ends. The length of the CDR3 is 15 residues. CDR3 protein: CASNEGQNSNQPQHF. DNA for the CDR3: TGTGCCAGCAACGAGGGCCAGAATAGCAATCAGCCCCAGCATTTT.

V usage is TRBV19 and J usage is TRBJ2-3, with 9 bases aligning to TRBD1. J gave up 4 bases and V 4 bases, and 6 bases lay outside the gene matches. In germline, CDR1 is LNHDA, CDR2 SQIVND (reference sequence). CDR3 length: 15 residues. The CDR3 DNA reads as TGTGCCAGTAGTAGACCGGGACAGGGCGCAGATACGCAGTATTTT. Translating gives CASSRPGQGADTQYF.

The DNA for the CDR3 is TGTGCCAGCGGGGCTGGTAGTAGGGTCTGGGCCAACGTCCTGACTTTC. Protein sequence: CASGAGSRVWANVLTF. The rearrangement links TRBV11-2 to TRBJ2-6; possible D gene TRBD1, 5 bases. Germline V gene lookup returns CDR1 SGHAT and CDR2 FQNNGV. This CDR3 has 16 amino acids. Trimming pared 8 bases from V and 5 bases from J, leaving 19 bases between.

J is TRBJ1-1 and V is TRBV19; the match to TRBD1 covers 8 bases. The V gene end was trimmed by 5 bases and the J gene end by 4 bases; junction bases not matched to a gene: 9. The germline V gene has CDR1 LNHDA and CDR2 SQIVND (reference sequence). CDR3 length: 15 amino acids. CDR3 in amino acids: CASSVEDRARTEAFF. DNA of the CDR3: TGTGCCAGTAGTGTCGAGGACAGGGCCCGCACTGAAGCTTTCTTT. Using reference TRBV19 and TRBJ1-1 for the parts outside the CDR3, the full variable domain is DGGITQSPKYLFRKEGQNVTLSCEQNLNHDAMYWYRQDPGQGLRLIYYSQIVNDFQKGDIAEGYSVSREKKESFPLTVTSAQKNPTAFYLCASSVEDRARTEAFFGQGTRLTVV.